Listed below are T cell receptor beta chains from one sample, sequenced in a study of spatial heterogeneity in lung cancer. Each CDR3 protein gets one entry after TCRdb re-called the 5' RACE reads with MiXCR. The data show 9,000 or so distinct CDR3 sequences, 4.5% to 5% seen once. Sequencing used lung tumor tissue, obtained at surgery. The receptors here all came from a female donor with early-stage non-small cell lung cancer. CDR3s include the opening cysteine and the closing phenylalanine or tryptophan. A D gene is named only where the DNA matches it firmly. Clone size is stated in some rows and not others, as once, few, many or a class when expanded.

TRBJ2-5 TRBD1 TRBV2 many TGTGCCAGCAGTGAGAGGGGGCGCGGGGAGACCCAGTACTTC CASSERGRGETQYF
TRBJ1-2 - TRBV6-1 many TGTGCCAGCAGCCTCCCGATTGAACCCCTGACGAGGCTCTTC CASSLPIEPLTRLF
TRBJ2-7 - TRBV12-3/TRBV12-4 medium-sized TGTGCCAGCAGCCGATTAGGGGGGGGCGCAAACCGCGAGCAGTACTTC CASSRLGGGANREQYF
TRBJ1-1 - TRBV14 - TGTGCCAGCAGCCAAACTCGGGGCCCTGAAGCTTTCTTT CASSQTRGPEAFF
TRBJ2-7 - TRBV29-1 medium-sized TGCAGCGTTGTAAAGGCCATGACAGCACCCTCCTACGAGCAGTACTTC CSVVKAMTAPSYEQYF
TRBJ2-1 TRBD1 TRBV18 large TGTGCCAGCTCAGCATATGCCGGGACAGGGGCCTACAATGAGCAGTTCTTC CASSAYAGTGAYNEQFF
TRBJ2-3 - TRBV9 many TGTGCCAGCAGCGTAGGTGGACAGACAGATACGCAGTATTTT CASSVGGQTDTQYF
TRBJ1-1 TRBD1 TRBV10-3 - TGTGCCATCAGTGATGGACAGGGCAACGCTGAAGCTTTCTTT CAISDGQGNAEAFF
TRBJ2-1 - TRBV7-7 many TGTGCTAGCAGCTTGGAGGGGTATGGCTACAATGAGCAGTTCTTC CASSLEGYGYNEQFF
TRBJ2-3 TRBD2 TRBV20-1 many TGCAGTGCTAGCGAGGCTAGCGGAGTCACAGATACGCAGTATTTT CSASEASGVTDTQYF
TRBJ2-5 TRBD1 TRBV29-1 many TGCAGCGTGATAAACAGGGGGCCCGGTGAGACCCAGTACTTC CSVINRGPGETQYF
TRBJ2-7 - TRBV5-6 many TGTGCCAGCAGCTTGCCCTACGCCGGACCCTACGAGCAGTACTTC CASSLPYAGPYEQYF
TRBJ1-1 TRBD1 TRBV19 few TGTGCCAGTACTGGGAGGGGGCAAGTAGACACTGAAGCTTTCTTT CASTGRGQVDTEAFF
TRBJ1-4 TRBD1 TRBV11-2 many TGTGCCAGCAGCTTAGGGGGGACAGGGATTGAAAAACTGTTTTTT CASSLGGTGIEKLFF
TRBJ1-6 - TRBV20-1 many TGCAGTGCTAGAGGCCTGACCAATAATTCACCCCTCCACTTT CSARGLTNNSPLHF
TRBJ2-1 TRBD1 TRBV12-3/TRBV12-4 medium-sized TGTGCCAGCAGTACTACAGGGGCGAATGAGCAGTTCTTC CASSTTGANEQFF
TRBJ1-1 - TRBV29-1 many TGCAGCGTTGCCTACACCCTCGCCGCTGGGACTGAAGCTTTCTTT CSVAYTLAAGTEAFF
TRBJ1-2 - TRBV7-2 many TGTGCCAGCAGCTTAGGGATCGGGGATGCTGGCTACACCTTC CASSLGIGDAGYTF
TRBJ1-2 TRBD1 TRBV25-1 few TGTGCCAGCAGTGATGGGACAGGGTATGGCTACAACTTC CASSDGTGYGYNF
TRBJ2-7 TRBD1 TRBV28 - TGTGCCAGCAGTTTAATAGGACAGGGGGCAAACGAGCAGTACTTC CASSLIGQGANEQYF
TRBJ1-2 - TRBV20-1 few TGCAGTGCTTCCGACGGCCGCTATGGCTACAACTTC CSASDGRYGYNF
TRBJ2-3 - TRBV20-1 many TGCAGTGCTAGAGTCCAAGGGGTCACAGATACGCAGTATTTT CSARVQGVTDTQYF
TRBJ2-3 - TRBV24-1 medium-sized TGTGCCACCAAGGGGATAGAGGCGGGCGGCACAGATACGCAGTATTTT CATKGIEAGGTDTQYF
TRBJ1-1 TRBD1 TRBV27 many TGTGCCAGCAGTTCGGACAGGGAGGATCAAGCTTTCTTT CASSSDREDQAFF
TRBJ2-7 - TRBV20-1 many TGCAGTGCTAGAGGTGCCTACGAGCAGTACTTC CSARGAYEQYF
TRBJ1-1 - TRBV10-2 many TGCGCCAGCAGGCAGGGGTATATGAACACTGAAGCTTTCTTT CASRQGYMNTEAFF
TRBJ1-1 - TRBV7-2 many TGTGCCAGCAGCTTGAACTTAGCTGAAGCTTTCTTT CASSLNLAEAFF
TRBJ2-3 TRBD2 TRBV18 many TGTGCCAGCTCACCCCCGGGACTACGAGATACGCAGTATTTT CASSPPGLRDTQYF
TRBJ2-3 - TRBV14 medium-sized TGTGCCAGCAGCCAAGTGTCCTTCTCAGATACGCAGTATTTT CASSQVSFSDTQYF
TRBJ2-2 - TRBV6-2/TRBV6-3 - TGTGCCAGCAGTTACTGGCGGGAGCTGTTTTTT CASSYWRELFF
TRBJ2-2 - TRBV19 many TGTGCCAGTATTCGGGACTCGAACACCGGGGAGCTGTTTTTT CASIRDSNTGELFF
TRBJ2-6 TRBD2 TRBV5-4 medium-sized TGTGCCAGCAGCTTCGGGACTACTGGGGCCAACGTCCTGACTTTC CASSFGTTGANVLTF
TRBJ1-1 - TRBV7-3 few TGTGCCAGCAGCGCCGAAATGAACACTGAAGCTTTCTTT CASSAEMNTEAFF
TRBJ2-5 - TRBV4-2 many TGTGCCAGCAGCCAGGCTTCAGGGAGTAGTGGGACCCAGTACTTC CASSQASGSSGTQYF
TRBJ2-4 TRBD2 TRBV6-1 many TGTGCCAGCCAAATAACTAGCGGGAAGAACATTCAGTACTTC CASQITSGKNIQYF
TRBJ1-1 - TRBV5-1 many TGCGCCAGCAGCTTGGCAGCAGGGCTCACTGAAGCTTTCTTT CASSLAAGLTEAFF
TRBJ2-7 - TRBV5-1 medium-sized TGCGCCAGCAGCTTGACACACATTTCCTACGAGCAGTACTTC CASSLTHISYEQYF
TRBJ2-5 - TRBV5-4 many TGTGCCAGCAGCTCCGGGCCCCAAGAGACCCAGTACTTC CASSSGPQETQYF
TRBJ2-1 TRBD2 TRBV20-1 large TGCAGTGCACTGACTAGCGGGAGTACGAATGAGCAGTTCTTC CSALTSGSTNEQFF
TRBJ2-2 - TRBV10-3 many TGTGCCATCTCCAGGACAGATAACACCGGGGAGCTGTTTTTT CAISRTDNTGELFF
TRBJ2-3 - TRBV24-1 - TGTGCCACCAGTGACCTAGATACGCAGTATTTT CATSDLDTQYF
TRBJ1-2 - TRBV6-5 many TGTGCCAGCAGTTTACGGGAGACAAAGAGGGGCTACACCTTC CASSLRETKRGYTF
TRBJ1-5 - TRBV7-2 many TGTGCCAGCAGCCCCTCGTATAGCAATCAGCCCCAGCATTTT CASSPSYSNQPQHF
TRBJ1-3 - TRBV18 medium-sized TGTGCCAGCTCGACGGGGGGCTCTGGAAACACCATATATTTT CASSTGGSGNTIYF
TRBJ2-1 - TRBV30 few TGTGCCTGGAGTTGGTCGGGATCTTGGCGTCAGTTCTTC CAWSWSGSWRQFF
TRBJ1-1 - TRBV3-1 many TGTGCCAGCAGCCAAGATCGGGGGGTTGGGGAAGCTTTCTTT CASSQDRGVGEAFF
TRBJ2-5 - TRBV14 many TGTGCCAGCAGCCAAGGATTAGGAGAGACCCAGTACTTC CASSQGLGETQYF
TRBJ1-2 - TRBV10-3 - TGTGCCATCAGCACAGGGACGGATTATGGCTACAACTTC CAISTGTDYGYNF
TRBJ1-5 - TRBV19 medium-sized TGTGCCAGTACCGACGGGGATCAGCCCCAGCATTTT CASTDGDQPQHF
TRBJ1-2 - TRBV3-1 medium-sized TGTGCCAGCAGCAGCCACAGGGATGGCTACACCTTC CASSSHRDGYTF